A single T cell receptor beta chain is shown here with its context. A much larger clone sits a single nucleotide away, making a read error possible. TCRdb fed the 5' RACE reads into MiXCR, producing one record per CDR3 protein. The sample lists around 300,000 distinct CDR3 sequences, 8.2% seen once, with under 25% in the top ten. This entry belongs to a study of T-cell memory formation after mild COVID-19. Germline V CDR1 and CDR2: SGHRS, YFSETQ. There are 14 residues in the CDR3. The trim removed 8 bases at V and 6 bases at J, leaving 12 bases unmatched. Sequenced input: PBMCs or a T cell subset sorted from them (not recorded which). The sequence derives from a man younger than 35 who had mild COVID-19 (a few samples of this study predate the infection). Cell type and time point are not known. This rearrangement joins TRBV5-1 to TRBJ2-3, with TRBD1 matching 7 bases. The CDR3 coding sequence is TGCGCCAGAAGACCCTGGACAGGTGTGGATACGCAGTATTTT. It encodes CARRPWTGVDTQYF.